This T cell receptor beta chain appears in the sequencing data of a study of patients and donors after allogeneic stem cell transplantation. V lost 4 bases, J lost 4 bases, and 14 bases lay in between. The germline V gene encodes CDR1 SGHNT and CDR2 YYREEE (reference sequence). The CDR3 sequence is 15 residues long. A few counts support this clonotype. TCRdb independently ran MiXCR on the RT-PCR reads; one entry per CDR3 protein. The table shows approximately 200,000 distinct CDR3 sequences, with 38% occurring only once. V is TRBV5-4 and J is TRBJ1-4; D may be TRBD1 (5 bases). The source is a human donor who was either an allogeneic HSCT recipient or a stem cell or donor lymphocyte infusion donor (not recorded which). It is not recorded whose cells these are; they may come from a transplant donor. The sample comprised blood, either unsorted or a sorted T cell fraction (not recorded which). The CDR3 reads CASSPSGASNEKLFF. The CDR3 nucleotides are TGTGCCAGCAGCCCTAGTGGGGCTAGTAATGAAAAACTGTTTTTT.